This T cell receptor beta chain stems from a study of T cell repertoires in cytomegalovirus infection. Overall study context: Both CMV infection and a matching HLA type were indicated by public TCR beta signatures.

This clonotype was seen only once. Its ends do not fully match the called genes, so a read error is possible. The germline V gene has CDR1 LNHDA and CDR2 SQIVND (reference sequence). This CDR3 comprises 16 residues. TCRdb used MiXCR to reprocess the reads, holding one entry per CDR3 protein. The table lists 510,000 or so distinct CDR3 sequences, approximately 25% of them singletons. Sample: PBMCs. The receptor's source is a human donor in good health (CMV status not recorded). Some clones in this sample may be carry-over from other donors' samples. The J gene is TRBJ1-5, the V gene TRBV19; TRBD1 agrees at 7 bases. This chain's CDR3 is CASGISGQYSNQPQHF. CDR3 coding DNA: TGTGCCAGTGGTATTTCGGGACAGTATAGCAATCAGCCCCAGCATTTT.